Given below is one TCR beta chain in context. Original handling: Counts of nucleated cells, estimated from reference gene primer amplification, were obtained. Repertoires were generated with immunoSEQ multiplex PCR, while TCRdb's copy carries only in-frame clones and drops some. V, J and clone size reflect that table, while D and trimming were determined from the DNA. The table includes 200,000 to 300,000 clones, 90% detected once. The sample belongs to a study of blood T cell repertoires in COVID-19. Overall study: Samples of COVID-19 (acute and convalescent) were obtained from the United States, Italy and Spain. T cells, B-cell-depleted T cells, or PBMCs supplied cDNA or gDNA.

The germline CDR1 and CDR2 sequences are SGHNT and YYREEE (reference sequence). With 4 bases clipped from V and 8 bases from J, the junction kept 13 bases outside the gene matches. This CDR3 contains 16 residues. The chain combines TRBV5-4 with TRBJ2-1, with TRBD1 matching 9 bases. Sequencing was done on a sample of peripheral blood. This TCR derives from a woman aged 35 to 49 with acute or convalescent COVID-19. The CDR3 is CASSPAGTGIFYEQFF. DNA for the CDR3: TGTGCCAGCAGCCCGGCCGGGACAGGGATTTTTTATGAGCAGTTCTTC.